The TCR beta chain under discussion was sequenced for a study of T-cell reconstitution after alpha-beta-depleted transplantation in children. Study-wide findings and caveats: From surviving recipient T cells and thymic progenitors came the high day-60 TCRbeta diversity observed in some patients. At one year after transplant, newly produced T cells mostly accounted for T-cell counts and diversity. Where alpha-beta T cells came from about two months after transplant was reportedly several hundred expanded graft clones.

Comments on this clonotype: Its antigen is undetermined.

Germline CDR1 and CDR2: SGHAT and FQNNGV. V lost 5 bases and J lost 0; bases outside the gene matches: 7. The CDR3 is 16 residues long. Researchers prepared the TCRbeta library using unique molecular identifiers, the study reports. TCRdb re-derived calls from the PCR reads in MiXCR, one entry per CDR3 protein. The sample holds roughly 490,000 distinct CDR3 sequences, over 10% seen once. V and J are TRBV11-2 and TRBJ2-1, with TRBD2 matching 7 bases. Here the sequenced sample was PBMCs, mostly from graft donor cells, taken 180 days after TCRalphabeta/CD19-depleted stem cell transplant. The TCR was taken from a female patient between 2 and 10 years old who had a stem cell transplant for aplastic anemia, so the T cells may come from the graft donor. The CDR3 loop reads CASSALARSSYNEQFF. The CDR3 bases are TGTGCCAGCAGCGCACTAGCGAGAAGCTCCTACAATGAGCAGTTCTTC.